This TCR beta chain was documented in a study of blood T cell repertoires in COVID-19. Trimming cost V 0 bases and J 6 bases; bases outside gene matches: 9. This CDR3 is built from 15 residues. Germline V gene lookup returns CDR1 SGHRS and CDR2 YFSETQ. The protocol was immunoSEQ multiplex PCR, while the TCRdb copy is restricted to in-frame clones and leaves out a portion. The sample carries over 85,000 clones, roughly 87% recorded once. The TCR originated in a male donor with acute or convalescent COVID-19. Sequencing was performed on peripheral blood. The gene calls are TRBV5-1 and TRBJ2-7; 7 positions agree with TRBD1. In DNA, the CDR3 is TGCGCCAGCAGCTTGGCCGGTAAGGGGGCGGGCGAGCAGTACTTC. Encoded protein: CASSLAGKGAGEQYF.